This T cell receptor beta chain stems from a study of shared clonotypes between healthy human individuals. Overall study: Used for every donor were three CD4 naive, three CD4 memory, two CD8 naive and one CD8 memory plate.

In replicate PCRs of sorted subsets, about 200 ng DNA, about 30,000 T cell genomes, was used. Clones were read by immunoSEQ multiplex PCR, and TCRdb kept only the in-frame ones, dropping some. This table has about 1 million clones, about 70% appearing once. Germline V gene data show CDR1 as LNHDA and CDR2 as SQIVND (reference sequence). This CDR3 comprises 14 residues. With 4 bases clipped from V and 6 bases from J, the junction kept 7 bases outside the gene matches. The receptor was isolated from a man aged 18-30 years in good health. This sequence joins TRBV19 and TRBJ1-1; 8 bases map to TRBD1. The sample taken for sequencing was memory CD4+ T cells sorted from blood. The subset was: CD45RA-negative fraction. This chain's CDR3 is CASSNDRGNPEAFF. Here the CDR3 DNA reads TGTGCCAGTAGTAATGACAGGGGAAACCCTGAAGCTTTCTTT.